This TCR beta chain is drawn from a study of blood T cells in healthy people across ages. This clonotype was detected only a few times. Trimming cost V 4 bases and J 6 bases; bases outside gene matches: 8. This CDR3 contains 15 residues. Germline V CDR1 and CDR2: MGHDK, SYGVNS. A second 7 to 11 cycle PCR used barcoded and J-beta primers. All cDNA molecules were each tagged by a template-switch adaptor with 12 random nucleotides. One entry per CDR3 protein, called by TCRdb with MiXCR from the 5' RACE reads. The sample has just under 550,000 distinct CDR3 sequences, around 24% seen once; the top ten hold around 10%. The same data also went into a second study, on T cells of mothers and their children. That work contributes: Per child, 2.5 million to 3 million TCR beta CDR3 reads were obtained, against over 10 million per mother.

This chain joins TRBV25-1 and TRBJ1-4; 7 nucleotides agree with TRBD1. The sample taken for sequencing was blood. The source is a boy aged 10-17 years in good health. The CDR3 nucleotides read TGTGCCAGCAGTGTCCTACAGGGGTGGGATGAAAAACTGTTTTTT. Amino acids: CASSVLQGWDEKLFF.